This T cell receptor (beta chain) was retrieved from a study of cytomegalovirus exposure and HLA in healthy donors. Notes on the study in general: Beyond CMV serostatus, there was no information to go on about immune exposure.

The length of the CDR3 is 16 residues. V shed 4 bases, J shed 5 bases, and the junction held 11 bases outside the gene matches. Germline V CDR1 and CDR2: LNHDA, SQIVND (reference sequence). 13 Jbeta primers and 60 Vbeta primers were used for the PCR. Clones were read by immunoSEQ multiplex PCR, and TCRdb kept only the in-frame ones, dropping some. This table holds roughly 100,000 clones, 75% to 85% found once. This clone was observed a few times. The antigen remains unidentified. The chain joins TRBV19 to TRBJ2-3; 8 bases fit TRBD2. This clonotype was sampled from a young man in good health and CMV-seronegative. The specimen was PBMCs. In DNA, the CDR3 is TGTGCCAGTAGTACCCTTGCGAGCGGGAGCCAAGATACGCAGTATTTT. Translating gives CASSTLASGSQDTQYF.